This is a list of T cell receptor beta chains from one sample in a study of blood T cells in healthy people across ages. TCRdb re-called the 5' RACE reads with MiXCR, one entry per CDR3 protein. The table shows approximately 1,700,000 distinct CDR3 sequences, with 39% occurring only once. The source material was blood. Receptor source: a human donor in good health. Both conserved end residues are part of each CDR3. The D gene is left open where the match is weak. Rows give clone size only sometimes, using once, few, many, or a class for an expanded clone.

.,TRBV5-1,.,TRBJ2-5,CASQGFWETQYF,TGCGCCAGCCAGGGTTTTTGGGAGACCCAGTACTTC
.,TRBV5-4,.,TRBJ2-7,CASSFEGREEQYF,TGTGCCAGCAGCTTCGAGGGACGGGAGGAGCAGTACTTC
TRBD2,TRBV19,many,TRBJ2-4,CASSMSPGGLAGVYKNIQYF,TGTGCCAGTAGTATGTCCCCTGGGGGACTAGCGGGGGTGTACAAAAACATTCAGTACTTC
TRBD2,TRBV12-3/TRBV12-4,.,TRBJ2-5,CASVKAGGLNEQYF,TGTGCCAGTGTTAAAGCGGGGGGCTTAAATGAGCAGTACTTC
TRBD2,TRBV5-4,few,TRBJ2-7,CASSSASGGRYEQYF,TGTGCCAGCAGCTCAGCTAGCGGGGGTAGGTACGAGCAGTACTTC
.,TRBV10-3,few,TRBJ1-5,CAISESGVNQPQHF,TGTGCCATCAGTGAGTCGGGAGTCAATCAGCCCCAGCATTTT
.,TRBV4-3,.,TRBJ2-7,CASSQELGSTHEQYF,TGCGCCAGCAGCCAAGAACTTGGCAGCACCCACGAGCAGTACTTC
.,TRBV5-5,.,TRBJ1-3,CASSLNPTSGNTIYF,TGTGCCAGCAGCTTGAATCCGACGTCTGGAAACACCATATATTTT
.,TRBV5-1,few,TRBJ2-1,CASSYAGASIYNEQFF,TGCGCCAGCAGCTATGCCGGGGCTAGCATCTACAATGAGCAGTTCTTC
.,TRBV6-2/TRBV6-3,.,TRBJ1-6,CASSESSSYNSPLHF,TGTGCCAGCAGCGAATCAAGCTCCTATAATTCACCCCTCCACTTT
.,TRBV29-1,.,TRBJ1-1,CSVGRDWANTEAFF,TGCAGCGTTGGTAGGGACTGGGCGAACACTGAAGCTTTCTTT
TRBD2,TRBV7-2,few,TRBJ2-7,CASSPFGGTSGYDYEQYF,TGTGCCAGCAGTCCCTTCGGCGGGACTAGCGGCTACGACTACGAGCAGTACTTC
.,TRBV4-2,few,TRBJ1-1,CASRGGGSSSGAFF,TGTGCCAGCCGGGGGGGGGGCTCCTCCTCAGGAGCTTTCTTT
.,TRBV4-2,.,TRBJ1-2,CASSQEDRFHGYTF,TGTGCCAGCAGCCAAGAAGATAGATTCCATGGCTACACCTTC
.,TRBV20-1,.,TRBJ1-1,CSARDRRGALNTEAFF,TGCAGTGCTAGAGATCGTAGGGGTGCCCTGAACACTGAAGCTTTCTTT
TRBD1,TRBV5-1,.,TRBJ1-6,CASSDRTGDNSPLHF,TGCGCCAGCAGCGACCGGACAGGGGACAATTCACCCCTCCACTTT
.,TRBV4-1,.,TRBJ2-6,CASSQDKKSGIRGANVLTF,TGCGCCAGCAGCCAAGATAAGAAATCGGGCATCCGGGGGGCCAACGTCCTGACTTTC
.,TRBV12-3/TRBV12-4,.,TRBJ1-1,CASTLGQHTEAFF,TGTGCCAGCACCCTCGGACAGCACACTGAAGCTTTCTTT